This is a list of T cell receptor beta chains from one sample in a study of graft-versus-host responses after intestinal transplantation. No antigen is known for these receptors. Generated by immunoSEQ multiplex PCR, the TCRdb table keeps only in-frame clones and is missing some. The profile shows about 39,000 clones, 93% of them singletons. Specimen: unstimulated CD8+ T cells sorted from spleen or lymph node cells, collected before transplant. The receptors shown here come from a human donor who was the organ donor for an intestinal transplant. Both conserved end residues are part of each CDR3. D genes are given only for firm matches. Only part of the rows carry a size: once, few, many, or a class if the clone is expanded.

V gene	J gene	clone size	D gene	CDR3 protein	CDR3 DNA
TRBV7-3	TRBJ2-5	-	-	CASSLSAGAQETQYF	TGTGCCAGCAGCTTATCGGCAGGAGCTCAAGAGACCCAGTACTTC
TRBV2	TRBJ1-5	once	TRBD1	CASSDPDRGYQPQHF	TGTGCCAGCAGTGACCCAGACAGGGGATATCAGCCCCAGCATTTT
TRBV9	TRBJ2-5	-	-	CASSGAPNTFQETQYF	TGTGCCAGCAGCGGGGCCCCCAACACCTTCCAAGAGACCCAGTACTTC
TRBV9	TRBJ2-1	-	-	CASSPTRLGYNEQFF	TGTGCCAGCAGCCCTACCCGACTAGGATACAATGAGCAGTTCTTC
TRBV6-5	TRBJ2-7	-	TRBD2	CASKTRGRDYEQYF	TGTGCCAGCAAAACCCGCGGGAGGGACTACGAGCAGTACTTC
TRBV5-4	TRBJ2-7	-	TRBD1	CASSSPGQGRYEQYF	TGTGCCAGCAGCTCCCCGGGACAGGGGCGCTACGAGCAGTACTTC
TRBV7-8	TRBJ2-5	-	-	CASSMGQTQYF	TGTGCCAGCAGCATGGGCCAGACCCAGTACTTC
TRBV4-1	TRBJ2-7	-	-	CASSQARWVGEQYF	TGCGCCAGCAGCCAAGCCCGGTGGGTCGGGGAGCAGTACTTC
TRBV5-1	TRBJ2-2	-	TRBD2	CASSWGGIATGELFF	TGCGCCAGCAGCTGGGGGGGGATTGCCACCGGGGAGCTGTTTTTT
TRBV27	TRBJ1-2	-	-	CASSSGAKYGYTF	TGTGCCAGCAGTTCAGGCGCGAAGTATGGCTACACCTTC
TRBV9	TRBJ1-4	few	TRBD1	CASIATVTGTEKLFF	TGTGCCAGCATCGCCACCGTGACAGGGACTGAAAAACTGTTTTTT
TRBV7-9	TRBJ2-2	-	-	CASSPHRGELFF	TGTGCCAGCAGCCCCCATCGGGGGGAGCTGTTTTTT
TRBV28	TRBJ2-1	-	TRBD2	CASSSGTSGTLGDNEQFF	TGTGCCAGCAGTTCCGGGACTAGCGGAACCCTCGGCGACAATGAGCAGTTCTTC
TRBV30	TRBJ2-7	-	TRBD2	CAWSHTSGGREQYF	TGTGCCTGGAGTCATACTAGCGGGGGCAGGGAGCAGTACTTC
TRBV19	TRBJ2-1	-	TRBD1	CASTGQGMGEQFF	TGTGCCAGCACGGGACAGGGGATGGGTGAGCAGTTCTTC
TRBV9	TRBJ2-5	-	-	CASSVGGETQYF	TGTGCCAGCAGCGTGGGGGGAGAGACCCAGTACTTC
TRBV5-5	TRBJ2-1	-	TRBD2	CASSWGSGTYNEQFF	TGTGCCAGCAGCTGGGGAAGCGGGACCTACAATGAGCAGTTCTTC
TRBV5-5	TRBJ1-1	-	TRBD1	CASSLRDRNTEAFF	TGTGCCAGCAGCCTCCGGGACAGGAACACTGAAGCTTTCTTT
TRBV9	TRBJ2-2	few	TRBD2	CASSVEKREWFDTGELFF	TGTGCCAGCAGCGTAGAGAAGCGGGAGTGGTTTGACACCGGGGAGCTGTTTTTT
TRBV7-2	TRBJ2-7	-	-	CASSSFDQPYEQYF	TGTGCCAGCAGCTCCTTCGACCAACCATACGAGCAGTACTTC
TRBV6-6	TRBJ1-1	-	-	CASSWGGTEAFF	TGTGCCAGCAGTTGGGGGGGCACTGAAGCTTTCTTT